These 25 T cell receptor beta chains share one sample of origin, sequenced in a study of Graves' ophthalmopathy and Graves' hyperthyroidism. The sequenced template was RNA, covering the TCR beta CDR3 region. HTBI primers were used in a first-round RT-PCR, which preceded a second-round multiplex PCR. TCRdb used MiXCR to reprocess the multiplex PCR reads, holding one entry per CDR3 protein. The data hold over a million distinct CDR3 sequences, with 35% to 40% observed a single time. The sample taken for sequencing was peripheral blood or thyroid tissue (not recorded which). The receptors were gathered from an adult man with Graves' hyperthyroidism.

This clonotype has a handful of counts. The chain recombines TRBV7-8 with TRBJ1-5, with a tentative D call TRBD1 (6 bases). V dropped 7 bases and J dropped 3 bases, with 16 bases sitting between them. The germline CDR1 and CDR2 sequences are SGHVS and FQNEAQ. This CDR3 has 15 amino acids. The CDR3 DNA reads TGTGCCAGCAAATTGACAGGAGGGCCCAATCAGCCCCAGCATTTT. This encodes CASKLTGGPNQPQHF.

This chain links TRBV14 with TRBJ2-7; D tentatively fits TRBD1 or TRBD2 (6 bases each). CDR1 and CDR2 from the germline V gene are SGHDN and FVKESK. Trimming took 0 bases from V and 5 from J, leaving 11 bases between them. The CDR3 is 14 amino acids. CDR3 sequence reads: CASSQDGGDNEQYF. DNA of the CDR3: TGTGCCAGCAGCCAAGACGGGGGCGATAACGAGCAGTACTTC.

This clonotype came up many times. The J gene is TRBJ1-2, the V gene TRBV10-3; 7 nucleotides align to TRBD1. The V and J ends lost 8 bases and 7 bases, in that order; junction bases with no gene match: 10. Germline-derived CDR1 and CDR2 are ENHRY and SYGVKD. The CDR3 spans 13 residues. CDR3 coding DNA: TGTGCCATCTGCCCGGAGCAGGGGGGTGGCTACACCTTC. Translation gives CAICPEQGGGYTF.

V gene TRBV10-3 combines with J gene TRBJ1-2, with no clear D. The CDR3 length is 17 residues. V was pared by 1 base and J by 4 bases, with 19 bases between. The germline V gene has CDR1 ENHRY and CDR2 SYGVKD. CDR3: CAISEFTSGKTIYGYTF. The CDR3 DNA follows: TGTGCCATCAGTGAGTTCACTAGCGGGAAGACGATCTATGGCTACACCTTC.

In this sample, this clonotype turned up many times. This sequence joins TRBV5-1 and TRBJ1-2; maybe TRBD1 (5 bases). Trimming cost V 5 bases and J 8 bases, with 16 bases left between them. The CDR3 is made up of 13 amino acids. Germline assignment: CDR1 SGHRS and CDR2 YFSETQ. The CDR3 loop reads CASSPQTVRGYTF. In DNA, the CDR3 is TGCGCCAGCAGTCCCCAGACAGTACGAGGCTACACCTTC.

This chain uses TRBV20-1 with TRBJ1-1; D remains unclear. The CDR3 is 11 amino acids. V was pared by 6 bases and J by 6 bases, with 11 bases between. Germline V gives CDR1 DFQATT, CDR2 SNEGSKA (reference sequence). CDR3 bases: TGCAGTGCCCCGGGCGGCGCTGAAGCTTTCTTT. Translation gives CSAPGGAEAFF.

The rearrangement joins TRBV4-1 to TRBJ1-1, with 10 nucleotides matching TRBD1. Germline assignment: CDR1 MGHRA and CDR2 YSYEKL. The CDR3 is made up of 15 amino acids. The V and J ends lost 2 bases and 1 base, in that order; junction bases with no gene match: 1. For the CDR3, the DNA is TGCGCCAGCAGCCAAAGGGACAGGGGGAACACTGAAGCTTTCTTT. Protein: CASSQRDRGNTEAFF.

The chain is built from TRBV9 and TRBJ2-5; D remains unclear. Judging by the DNA end, TRBJ2-7 fits better; the J call may be wrong. This CDR3 comprises 14 residues. CDR1 is SGDLS, CDR2 YYNGEE, per germline. This CDR3 reads CASSVGTTPGEQYF. CDR3 bases: TGTGCCAGCAGCGTTGGAACGACCCCAGGCGAGCAGTACTTC.

This clonotype was counted many times. The V and J genes are TRBV19 and TRBJ2-2, with D hard to call. This CDR3 has 14 residues. Germline V gene data show CDR1 as LNHDA and CDR2 as SQIVND (reference sequence). V was pared by 0 bases and J by 3 bases, with 5 bases between. The chain's CDR3 is CASSIDGYTGELFF. The CDR3 region has the DNA TGTGCCAGTAGTATAGACGGATACACCGGGGAGCTGTTTTTT.

CDR3 DNA sequence: TGTGCCAGCAGCTTAGGGAATGAGTTAGAGACCCAGTACTTC. Its translation is CASSLGNELETQYF. The chain employs TRBV7-9 and TRBJ2-5; D unresolved. Germline assignment: CDR1 SEHNR and CDR2 FQNEAQ (reference sequence). This CDR3 has 14 amino acids. The V end was cut by 1 base, the J end by 4 bases, with 10 bases between. Full variable domain (rest looked up from reference TRBV7-9 and TRBJ2-5): DTGVSQNPRHKITKRGQNVTFRCDPISEHNRLYWYRQTLGQGPEFLTYFQNEAQLEKSRLLSDRFSAERPKGSFSTLEIQRTEQGDSAMYLCASSLGNELETQYFGPGTRLLVL.

The chain uses TRBV2 and TRBJ2-7; a possible D gene is TRBD2 (5 bases). This CDR3 spans 14 amino acids. V dropped 4 bases and J dropped 0 bases, with 10 bases sitting between them. Germline V gene lookup returns CDR1 SNHLY and CDR2 FYNNEI. CDR3 DNA: TGTGCCAGCAGTGCAAGCGGACGCTCCTACGAGCAGTACTTC. This translates into CASSASGRSYEQYF.

The rearrangement links TRBV6-5 to TRBJ1-4, with a tentative D call TRBD1 (5 bases). Germline V lookup: CDR1 MNHEY, CDR2 SVGAGI. The ends were cut back, 6 bases at V and 10 bases at J, with 27 bases in the middle. The CDR3 loop spans 17 amino acids. The CDR3 DNA is TGTGCCAGCAGCCCCGAAGCCCGTTTGGACGGGGCGGGAAAACTGTTTTTT. Protein product: CASSPEARLDGAGKLFF.

V usage is TRBV15 and J usage is TRBJ1-2; 8 bases map to TRBD1. V lost 1 base and J lost 8; bases outside the gene matches: 18. The CDR3 has 18 amino acids. Looked up from germline, CDR1 is LNHNV and CDR2 is YYDKDF (reference sequence). The CDR3 protein is CATSRASSPLDRGVGYTF. CDR3 sequence (DNA): TGTGCCACCAGCAGAGCCAGCAGTCCCCTAGACAGGGGAGTCGGCTACACCTTC.

Many counts were recorded for this clonotype. The chain joins TRBV2 to TRBJ2-5; 9 bases align to TRBD2. The germline V gene encodes CDR1 SNHLY and CDR2 FYNNEI. Trimming took 6 bases from V and 2 from J; bases not matched to a gene: 4. The CDR3 runs to 14 residues. CDR3 DNA sequence: TGTGCCAGCAGAGAGGCGGGAGGGCAAGAGACCCAGTACTTC. Residues: CASREAGGQETQYF.

The table lists this clonotype with a few counts. The chain has TRBV11-2 and TRBJ2-7; D gene ambiguous. CDR1 and CDR2 from the germline V gene are SGHAT and FQNNGV. Trimming pared 0 bases from V and 0 bases from J, leaving 6 bases between. The CDR3 extends over 14 amino acids. CDR3 in amino acids: CASSLEENSYEQYF. CDR3 nucleotides: TGTGCCAGCAGCTTAGAGGAGAACTCCTACGAGCAGTACTTC.

This clonotype was recorded many times. This chain joins TRBV15 and TRBJ2-5; 8 bases line up with TRBD2. The trim removed 1 base at V and 2 bases at J, leaving 3 bases unmatched. Per the germline V gene, CDR1 is LNHNV and CDR2 is YYDKDF (reference sequence). This CDR3 spans 15 amino acids. CDR3 residues: CATSRGGLEQETQYF. The DNA of the CDR3 is TGTGCCACCAGCAGAGGGGGACTAGAGCAAGAGACCCAGTACTTC.

Many counts were recorded for this clonotype. The chain uses TRBV5-6 and TRBJ1-5, with D maybe TRBD1 (5 bases). This CDR3 region has 15 residues. Trimming took off 4 bases at V and 4 bases at J, with 15 bases between the two ends. Germline assignment: CDR1 SGHDT and CDR2 YYEEEE. Written as DNA, the CDR3 is TGTGCCAGCAGCCATGGGACCAGGGAAAATCAGCCCCAGCATTTT. Amino acids: CASSHGTRENQPQHF. The entire variable domain, with the rest obtained from reference TRBV5-6 and TRBJ1-5, is as follows: DAGVTQSPTHLIKTRGQQVTLRCSPKSGHDTVSWYQQALGQGPQFIFQYYEEEERQRGNFPDRFSGHQFPNYSSELNVNALLLGDSALYLCASSHGTRENQPQHFGDGTRLSIL.

As concerns this clonotype: Since a much larger clone is just one base distant, this may be a read error. The chain links TRBV12-3 or TRBV12-4 to TRBJ1-2; 8 bases match TRBD1. This CDR3 has 14 residues. Trimming removed 6 bases from V and 4 bases from J; junction bases left unmatched: 7. CDR3 nucleotide sequence: TGTGCCAGCAGCACCCGGGACAGGTTCTATGGCTACACCTTC. Amino acids: CASSTRDRFYGYTF.

Turning to this clonotype: Because the CDR3's place on the DNA is in doubt, the DNA is left out and the CDR3 is given as listed by TCRdb. V usage is TRBV20-1 and J usage is TRBJ2-5; the tabulated D call, TRBD1, remains unverified against the DNA. In germline, CDR1 is DFQATT, CDR2 SNEGSKA (reference sequence). Including both end residues, the CDR3 is 19 amino acids long. CDR3 sequence: CSARVGVYGYTFGSGTQYF.

Comments on this clonotype: One base away lies a much larger clone, so this may be a sequencing read error. This chain connects TRBV7-9 to TRBJ2-5; the D gene is possibly TRBD2 (7 bases). V gave up 5 bases and J gave up 5 bases, with 24 bases separating them. Germline CDR1 SEHNR, CDR2 FQNEAQ (reference sequence). CDR3 length equals 17 residues. Here the CDR3 DNA reads TGTGCCAGCAGCCCCGACGCTAGCGGAGGGGGTGTCGAGACCCAGTACTTC. This sequence encodes CASSPDASGGGVETQYF.

On this clonotype itself: One end of the junction varies from germline; a read error may be responsible. The genes are TRBV10-3 and TRBJ1-1; D is possibly TRBD1 (6 bases). The CDR3 runs to 14 residues. Germline V gene data show CDR1 as ENHRY and CDR2 as SYGVKD. CDR3 nucleotide sequence: TGTGCCAGCAGTTTCGGGAACACCGGGGGCCAAGCTTTCTTT. This gives the protein CASSFGNTGGQAFF.

This clonotype came up a few times. The chain employs TRBV7-8 and TRBJ1-6; D is unresolved. The V and J ends lost 6 bases and 9 bases respectively, with 12 bases between them. The CDR3 consists of 13 residues. Per germline, CDR1 SGHVS and CDR2 FQNEAQ. In nucleotides, the CDR3 is TGTGCCAGCAGTTTGGATCCCTTTTCACCCCTCCACTTT. Translation gives CASSLDPFSPLHF.

Only a few counts were recorded for this clonotype. One end of the junction varies from germline; a read error may be responsible. The chain links TRBV10-3 to TRBJ1-3; D gene uncertain. Germline lookup yields CDR1 ENHRY and CDR2 SYGVKD. CDR3 length: 16 amino acids. The CDR3 nucleotides are TGTGCCAGCAGTTACCTAATGCCCGGATCTGGAAACACCATATATTTT. Protein: CASSYLMPGSGNTIYF.

The sample holds one count of this clonotype. The rearrangement joins TRBV24-1 to TRBJ2-1; 7 bases are shared with TRBD1. This CDR3 is built from 16 residues. V trimming: 3 bases; J trimming: 0 bases; junction bases outside the gene matches: 4. CDR1 is KGHDR, CDR2 SFDVKD, per germline. CDR3 protein: CATSDVTGLSYNEQFF. CDR3 in DNA: TGTGCCACCAGTGATGTGACAGGGCTCTCCTACAATGAGCAGTTCTTC.

The V call is TRBV6-5, the J call TRBJ2-7, with TRBD2 matching over 8 bases. J gave up 7 bases and V 6 bases, and 11 bases lay outside the gene matches. The CDR3 length is 14 residues. Per germline, CDR1 MNHEY and CDR2 SVGAGI. The CDR3 sequence is CASRQSGRSGEQYF. The CDR3 coding sequence is TGTGCCAGCAGACAAAGCGGGAGATCGGGTGAGCAGTACTTC.